The 8 T cell receptor beta chains below come from one sample, sequenced in a study of T cell changes during pregnancy in multiple sclerosis. Sequencing was performed with immunoSEQ multiplex PCR; in TCRdb, only in-frame clones are kept and a portion is missing. This sample yields 10,000 or so clones, of which 83% are seen a single time; over 15% belongs to the top ten. The sample was CD8+ T cells from peripheral blood mononuclear cells, taken in the third trimester of pregnancy. The receptor source for this set is a female donor in good health, enrolled as a control in a pregnancy study.

The chain uses TRBV27 and TRBJ2-1, with 8 bases matching TRBD2. The junction had 7 bases not matched to a gene; V was cut back by 3 bases and J by 9 bases. The CDR3 runs to 14 residues. CDR1 is MNHEY and CDR2 is SMNVEV in the germline V gene (reference sequence). CDR3 sequence reads: CASSFPGGVSEQFF. The CDR3 region has the DNA TGTGCCAGCAGTTTTCCGGGGGGGGTAAGTGAGCAGTTCTTC.

J is TRBJ2-2 and V is TRBV6-1; maybe TRBD1 (5 bases). CDR1 and CDR2 (germline): MNHNS, SASEGT. The CDR3 runs 15 residues. V gave up 1 base and J gave up 1 base, with 7 bases separating them. CDR3 protein: CASSEETGNTGELFF. CDR3 in DNA: TGTGCCAGCAGTGAAGAAACAGGGAACACCGGGGAGCTGTTTTTT.

The rearrangement links TRBV27 to TRBJ2-3, with 7 bases that match TRBD1. In germline, CDR1 is MNHEY, CDR2 SMNVEV (reference sequence). The CDR3 sequence is 18 residues long. Unmatched junction bases numbered 20, after V lost 6 bases and J lost 5 bases. The CDR3 DNA is TGTGCCAGCAGGGAACCCATTAGGGGGCCCCTCTCGGGAGATACGCAGTATTTT. The encoded protein is CASREPIRGPLSGDTQYF.

This chain joins TRBV30 and TRBJ1-6; 8 bases are a match to TRBD1. The germline CDR1 and CDR2 sequences are GTSNPN and SVGIG (reference sequence). With 4 bases clipped from V and 7 bases from J, the junction kept 6 bases outside the gene matches. This CDR3 has 14 amino acids. The CDR3 region is CAWTSGQGNSPLHF. The CDR3, as DNA: TGTGCCTGGACCTCAGGACAGGGAAATTCACCCCTCCACTTT.

The chain couples TRBV11-2 to TRBJ2-1; D is perhaps TRBD2 (5 bases). The CDR3 is 16 amino acids. V shed 3 bases and J shed 2 bases, with 14 bases lying between them. Per the germline V gene, CDR1 is SGHAT and CDR2 is FQNNGV. CDR3 nucleotides: TGTGCCAGCAGCTTGAAAGGCGAGCGGCCCTACAATGAGCAGTTCTTC. Its protein product is CASSLKGERPYNEQFF. Together with reference TRBV11-2 and TRBJ2-1, the CDR3 gives the full variable domain: EAGVAQSPRYKIIEKRQSVAFWCNPISGHATLYWYQQILGQGPKLLIQFQNNGVVDDSQLPKDRFSAERLKGVDSTLKIQPAKLEDSAVYLCASSLKGERPYNEQFFGPGTRLTVL.

This sequence joins TRBV5-6 and TRBJ1-5; tentatively, D is TRBD1 (5 bases). Germline V CDR1 and CDR2: SGHDT, YYEEEE. This CDR3 is built from 17 residues. V lost 4 bases and J 2 bases, leaving 19 bases between the germline ends. The CDR3 protein is CASSSLPGREGNQPQHF. The CDR3 nucleotides read TGTGCCAGCAGCAGCCTCCCGGGCAGGGAAGGCAATCAGCCCCAGCATTTT.

The chain joins TRBV7-9 to TRBJ2-5; TRBD2 aligns across 7 bases. CDR1 and CDR2 from the germline V gene are SEHNR and FQNEAQ (reference sequence). This CDR3 is built from 13 residues. V was pared by 5 bases and J by 6 bases, with 6 bases of the junction left unmatched. CDR3 sequence: CASSPGLEQTQYF. CDR3 in DNA: TGTGCCAGCAGCCCAGGACTAGAGCAGACCCAGTACTTC.

This clone was observed a handful of times. The chain links TRBV27 to TRBJ2-7; D unclear. Germline CDR1 is MNHEY and CDR2 is SMNVEV (reference sequence). There are 14 residues in the CDR3. Trimming removed 0 bases from V and 6 bases from J, with 12 bases in between. CDR3 sequence: CASSLSAFSPEQYF. The CDR3, as DNA: TGTGCCAGCAGTTTATCGGCCTTTTCTCCCGAGCAGTACTTC.